This T cell receptor (beta chain) was recovered during a study of neoadjuvant anti-PD-1 for oral cavity cancer. At the level of the study: Non-progressing patients received a fourth nivolumab dose near day 43, then surgery on days 50-56. Whole-study findings and limits: TCR analyses covered only a few patients per response group.

The ends lost 0 bases at V and 0 bases at J; junction bases unmatched: 5. CDR3 length equals 16 residues. CDR1 SGHRS and CDR2 YFSETQ come from the germline V gene. Profiled with immunoSEQ multiplex PCR; TCRdb holds only in-frame clones, not every one. The sample lists over 14,000 clones, roughly 73% seen once, with less than 3% in the top ten. Worth noting for this clone: Its matching antigen is unknown.

The chain recombines TRBV5-1 with TRBJ2-7; 8 positions agree with TRBD1. The TCR originated in a person aged 40-85 years with oral cavity squamous cell carcinoma. The sequenced sample was PBMCs, obtained before nivolumab (anti-PD-1) treatment. In DNA form, the CDR3 reads TGCGCCAGCAGCTTGGCAGGGGGCCTAAGCTCCTACGAGCAGTACTTC. Its protein is CASSLAGGLSSYEQYF.